This TCR beta chain was obtained from a study of blood T cell repertoires in COVID-19. Study-wide background: Nucleic acid was either cDNA or gDNA, and it came from T cells, B-cell-depleted T cells, or PBMCs.

Assay used: immunoSEQ multiplex PCR; TCRdb lists only in-frame clones, some missing. Of just under 95,000 clones listed, around 80% are singletons. Germline V gene sequence: CDR1 MNHEY, CDR2 SVGAGI. The CDR3 consists of 14 residues. The V and J ends lost 6 bases and 7 bases, in that order; junction bases with no gene match: 10. This TCR was recovered from a man aged 50 to 60 who had recovered from COVID-19. This chain connects TRBV6-5 to TRBJ1-1, with 8 bases that match TRBD1. The sequenced sample was peripheral blood. CDR3 nucleotides: TGTGCCAGCAGGATCGAGGGGACAGGCAGTGAAGCTTTCTTT. Translation: CASRIEGTGSEAFF.